The rows below give T cell receptor beta chains drawn from one sample of a study of CD8 T cells in Susac syndrome. One entry per CDR3 protein, called by TCRdb with MiXCR from the immunoSEQ multiplex PCR reads. The table shows 250,000 to 350,000 distinct CDR3 sequences, with roughly nine tenths occurring only once. Material: CD4+ T cells from PBMCs. The receptors here all came from a human donor with multiple sclerosis. Each CDR3 is given with its conserved first and last residue. D genes are given only for firm matches. Only part of the rows carry a size: once, few, many, or a class if the clone is expanded.

clone size	CDR3 length	D gene	V gene	J gene	CDR3 protein	CDR3 DNA
.	15	TRBD1	TRBV7-2	TRBJ2-1	CASGLRDRAYNEQFF	TGTGCCAGCGGACTCCGGGACAGAGCCTACAATGAGCAGTTCTTC
.	14	.	TRBV5-1	TRBJ2-5	CASSFGTVQETQYF	TGCGCCAGCAGCTTTGGGACCGTTCAAGAGACCCAGTACTTC
.	12	.	TRBV29-1	TRBJ1-5	CSVGAVNQPQHF	TGCAGCGTAGGGGCGGTCAATCAGCCCCAGCATTTT
.	16	.	TRBV24-1	TRBJ2-1	CATSDLRQGFGNEQFF	TGTGCCACCAGTGATTTGCGGCAGGGGTTTGGGAATGAGCAGTTCTTC
few	13	.	TRBV12-3/TRBV12-4	TRBJ1-3	CASSLISGNTIYF	TGTGCCAGCAGTTTGATCTCTGGAAACACCATATATTTT
.	14	.	TRBV2	TRBJ1-4	CASTGNRVGEKLFF	TGTGCCAGCACGGGGAACAGGGTAGGGGAAAAACTGTTTTTT
.	16	.	TRBV5-1	TRBJ2-4	CASSLGDLAAKNIQYF	TGCGCCAGCAGCTTGGGGGACCTAGCGGCCAAAAACATTCAGTACTTC
.	15	.	TRBV7-2	TRBJ1-2	CASTKRASLNYGYTF	TGTGCCAGCACAAAGAGGGCTTCATTAAACTATGGCTACACCTTC
.	15	.	TRBV23-1	TRBJ1-5	CASSQGRKGNQPQHF	TGCGCCAGCAGTCAAGGCAGGAAGGGTAATCAGCCCCAGCATTTT
.	15	TRBD2	TRBV6-5	TRBJ2-5	CASSYAGGGAKTQYF	TGTGCCAGCAGTTACGCTGGCGGGGGGGCGAAGACCCAGTACTTC
.	14	.	TRBV9	TRBJ1-3	CASSVGWNGNTIYF	TGTGCCAGCAGCGTCGGGTGGAACGGAAACACCATATATTTT
.	15	.	TRBV6-4	TRBJ2-1	CASRPTGHGAWEQFF	TGTGCCAGCAGACCGACAGGTCATGGGGCTTGGGAGCAGTTCTTC
.	17	.	TRBV6-1	TRBJ2-4	CASSDPTEILAKNIQYF	TGTGCCAGCAGTGACCCAACAGAAATCCTAGCCAAAAACATTCAGTACTTC
.	14	.	TRBV7-2	TRBJ1-5	CASSPTSSNQPQHF	TGTGCCAGCAGCCCTACTTCCAGCAATCAGCCCCAGCATTTT